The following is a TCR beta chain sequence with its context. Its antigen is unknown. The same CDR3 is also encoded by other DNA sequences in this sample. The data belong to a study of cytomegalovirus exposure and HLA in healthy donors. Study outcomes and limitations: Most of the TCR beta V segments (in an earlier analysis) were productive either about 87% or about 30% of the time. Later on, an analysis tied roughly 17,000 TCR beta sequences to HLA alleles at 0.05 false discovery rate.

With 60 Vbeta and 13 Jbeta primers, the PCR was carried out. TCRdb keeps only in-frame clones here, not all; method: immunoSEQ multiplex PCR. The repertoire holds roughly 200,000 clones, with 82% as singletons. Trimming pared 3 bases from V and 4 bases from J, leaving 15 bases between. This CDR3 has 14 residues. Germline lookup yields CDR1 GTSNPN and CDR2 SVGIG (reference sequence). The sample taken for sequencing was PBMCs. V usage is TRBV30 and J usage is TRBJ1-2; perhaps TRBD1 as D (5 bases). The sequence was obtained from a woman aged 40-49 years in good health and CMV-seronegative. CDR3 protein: CAWSQTGDFYGYTF. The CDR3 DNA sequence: TGTGCCTGGAGCCAGACGGGGGATTTCTATGGCTACACCTTC. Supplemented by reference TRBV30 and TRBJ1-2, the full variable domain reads SQTIHQWPATLVQPVGSPLSLECTVEGTSNPNLYWYRQAAGRGLQLLFYSVGIGQISSEVPQNLSASRPQDRQFILSSKKLLLSDSGFYLCAWSQTGDFYGYTFGSGTRLTVV.